This T cell receptor (beta chain) was captured by sequencing in a study of blood T cell repertoires in COVID-19 (TCRdb year 2020). Regarding the study in general: Samples from collaborators originated in the United States, Italy and Spain and spanned both the acute and convalescent phases of COVID-19. Deeply sampled blood TCRbeta repertoires from subjects exposed to, actively infected with, or recovered from COVID-19 were included in the dataset. Samples came from the ongoing ImmuneRACE study (first 160 participants) plus 1,254 subjects from 6 global collaborators. The prospective study material was composed of cDNA or gDNA derived from T cells, B-cell-depleted T cells, or PBMCs. Where available, HLA class I and class II types were taken from metadata supplied by the sample provider and were not determined by assay-based typing. A freely available public database, intended as a resource for researchers studying the immune response to SARS-CoV-2, is where the repertoires were released. Sample metadata almost always included a de-identified subject ID, COVID-19 status, age in years and sex. Overall results and qualifications from the work: How much clinical and demographic metadata was included differed by source and by participant, and the metadata was provided uncurated.

A word on this clone: It has no known antigen specificity. No qualities accompany the bases; no much larger clone lies one base away.

TCRbeta CDR3 regions were amplified from genomic DNA using the immunoSEQ Assay, a bias-controlled multiplex PCR. The study's processing was this. Nucleated cell counts per sample were estimated from amplification of reference gene primers within the assay. To quantify the absolute abundance of each unique TCRbeta CDR3 rearrangement, sequence reads were collapsed and filtered. For each sample, productive Simpson clonality was calculated as the square root of Simpson's diversity index over productive rearrangements. The source is immuneACCESS, and TCRdb retained only in-frame sequences with V and J called. Part of the clones is not carried over; for the studies checked, unresolved V genes explain less than half of this, and the remainder is unexplained. The V and J calls and clone size are taken from that table; D and trimming were inferred from the DNA. The sample records some 270,000 clones, 84% of which are singletons. 3.4% of the sample rests with the top ten.

The CDR3 numbers 15 residues from cysteine through phenylalanine. Here the CDR3 DNA is all that survives: 45 bases in frame from base 1. V is trimmed back by 3 bases and J by 3 bases, and the junction contains 4 bases that no gene match accounts for. The germline V gene gives CDR1 as KGHSH and CDR2 as LQKENI. In the prospective study, participants were roughly 18 to 100 years old, resided in around 25 geographic areas of the United States, and were enrolled through a virtual design. Cohort assignment in the prospective study relied on participant-reported clinical history from a screening survey and a study questionnaire. For ImmuneRACE Cohort 3, a participant was defined as recovered based on two consecutive negative NP/OP PCR tests, clearance by a healthcare professional, or resolution of symptoms. In the prospective study, mobile phlebotomists collected whole blood, serum and a nasopharyngeal or oropharyngeal swab from each participant. Over a roughly 2-month period, participants in the prospective study had the option of providing additional blood draws and questionnaires. Before DNA extraction, prospective study blood samples were shipped either frozen or at room temperature.

The sample consisted of PBMCs or T cells enriched from blood (not recorded which). The TCR was taken from a middle-aged man who had recovered from COVID-19. The sequence is built from TRBV18 and TRBJ1-5; 8 central nucleotides agree with TRBD1. The DNA reads as follows: TGTGCCAGCTCACCCGGGACAGGAACCAATCAGCCCCAGCATTTT. Its protein reads: CASSPGTGTNQPQHF.